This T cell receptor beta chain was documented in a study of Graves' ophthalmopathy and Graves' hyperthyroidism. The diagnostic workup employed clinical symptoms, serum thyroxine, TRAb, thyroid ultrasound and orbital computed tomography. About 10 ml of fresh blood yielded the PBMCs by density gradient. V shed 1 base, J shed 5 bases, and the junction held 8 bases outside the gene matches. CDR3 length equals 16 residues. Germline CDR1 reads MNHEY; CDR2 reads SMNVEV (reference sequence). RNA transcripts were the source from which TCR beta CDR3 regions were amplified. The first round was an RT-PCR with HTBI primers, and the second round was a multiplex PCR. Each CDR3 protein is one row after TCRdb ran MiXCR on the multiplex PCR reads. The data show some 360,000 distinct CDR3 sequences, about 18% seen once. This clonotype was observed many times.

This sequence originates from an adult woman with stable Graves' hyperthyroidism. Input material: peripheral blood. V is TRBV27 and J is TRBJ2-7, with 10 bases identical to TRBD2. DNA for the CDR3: TGTGCCAGCAGTTTATTAGGTTCTAGCGGGAGAGACGAGCAGTACTTC. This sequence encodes CASSLLGSSGRDEQYF.